The 12 T cell receptor beta chains below all came from one sample that was sequenced in a study of shared T cell receptors in the human thymus. The table came from immunoSEQ multiplex PCR; TCRdb's copy has only in-frame clones and leaves some out. The table shows about 710,000 clones, with more than 75% occurring only once. The data were also submitted as part of a second study, on human thymus T cells.

Sequenced: thymocytes. The receptors were gathered from a boy less than two years old with a congenital heart defect.

This clone appeared a few times. This sequence joins TRBV21-1 and TRBJ1-1; the D call of TRBD1 is as the table states it, not checked on the DNA. TRBV21-1 is a recognized pseudogene. The CDR3 has 13 residues. CDR3 sequence: CARLTPMNTEAFF. CDR3 sequence (DNA): TGTGCCAGACTGACACCCATGAACACTGAAGCTTTCTTT.

The CDR3 region has the DNA TGTGCCAGCGGAAGGTTCCGGACTAGCGGGAGGGCCTCGCACGAGCAGTACTTC. It translates to CASGRFRTSGRASHEQYF. The chain has TRBV28 and TRBJ2-7; 15 nucleotides line up with TRBD2. Unmatched junction bases numbered 16, after V lost 8 bases and J lost 5 bases. Germline CDR1 reads MDHEN; CDR2 reads SYDVKM. This CDR3 spans 18 amino acids.

The chain employs TRBV10-3 and TRBJ1-3; D gene ambiguous. The germline gives CDR1 ENHRY, CDR2 SYGVKD. Trimming removed 3 bases at V and 1 base at J, with 10 bases between. The CDR3 runs 15 residues. The CDR3 nucleotides read TGTGCCATCAGTGATCAGGCTGTATCTGGAAACACCATATATTTT. Protein product: CAISDQAVSGNTIYF.

The chain carries TRBV6-1 and TRBJ1-5; D gene ambiguous. The CDR3 loop spans 19 amino acids. Deletions cut 3 bases from V and 5 bases from J, with 26 bases between. CDR1 is MNHNS, CDR2 SASEGT, per germline. The CDR3 loop is CASSEVSGELLTIYQPQHF. DNA of the CDR3: TGTGCCAGCAGTGAGGTATCTGGAGAACTCCTCACGATTTATCAGCCCCAGCATTTT.

The chain has TRBV19 and TRBJ2-7; a possible D gene is TRBD1 (6 bases). Trimming removed 4 bases at V and 1 base at J, with 8 bases between. This CDR3 has 13 amino acids. Germline V CDR1 and CDR2: LNHDA, SQIVND (reference sequence). CDR3 sequence (DNA): TGTGCCAGTAGTAGCGACAGGTCCTACGAGCAGTACTTC. Its protein is CASSSDRSYEQYF.

The chain links TRBV19 to TRBJ2-3; 8 nucleotides agree with TRBD1. V lost 3 bases, J lost 4 bases, and 6 bases stayed unmatched. Germline loops: CDR1 LNHDA, CDR2 SQIVND (reference sequence). The length of the CDR3 is 15 residues. In DNA, the CDR3 is TGTGCCAGTAGTATTGCGACAGGGGAAGCAGATACGCAGTATTTT. It encodes CASSIATGEADTQYF.

This chain joins TRBV2 and TRBJ1-1; a possible D gene is TRBD1 (5 bases). Germline lookup yields CDR1 SNHLY and CDR2 FYNNEI. The CDR3 is 13 residues long. The V gene lost 2 bases and the J gene lost 5 bases, with 9 bases spanning the gap. The CDR3, as DNA: TGTGCCAGCAGTGAACAGGGTAAGACTGAAGCTTTCTTT. The encoded protein is CASSEQGKTEAFF.

The chain links TRBV7-2 to TRBJ1-1, with D possibly TRBD1 on 5 matching bases. Trimming removed 0 bases from V and 7 bases from J, with 12 bases in between. CDR1 is SGHTA, CDR2 FQGNSA, per germline. This CDR3 has 14 residues. CDR3 residues: CASSLAPGISEAFF. The CDR3 DNA is TGTGCCAGCAGCTTAGCCCCAGGGATTAGTGAAGCTTTCTTT.

About this clone itself: The same CDR3 arises from other DNA sequences in this sample as well. The chain has TRBV19 and TRBJ1-1; the D is unclear. The V and J ends lost 1 base and 0 bases respectively, with 6 bases between them. Germline loops: CDR1 LNHDA, CDR2 SQIVND (reference sequence). This CDR3 is 14 amino acids long. Here the CDR3 DNA reads TGTGCCAGTAGTATAGCCAGTCTGAACACTGAAGCTTTCTTT. Its protein product is CASSIASLNTEAFF.

The chain carries TRBV29-1 and TRBJ1-2; D remains unclear. This CDR3 region has 13 residues. V dropped 3 bases and J dropped 8 bases, with 16 bases sitting between them. The germline CDR1 and CDR2 sequences are SQVTM and ANQGSEA. This CDR3 reads CSVDRGAGGGYTF. DNA of the CDR3: TGCAGCGTTGACCGGGGAGCCGGAGGAGGCTACACCTTC.

The chain recombines TRBV9 with TRBJ2-7; the match to TRBD1 covers 9 bases. Germline V lookup: CDR1 SGDLS, CDR2 YYNGEE. V was clipped by 3 bases and J by 5 bases; unmatched bases: 12. CDR3 length: 16 amino acids. CDR3 nucleotide sequence: TGTGCCAGCAGCGCCAGGTTTTGGACAGGGGTGGACGAGCAGTACTTC. Encoded protein: CASSARFWTGVDEQYF.

V is TRBV4-3 and J is TRBJ1-1; D remains unclear. The V gene lost 0 bases and the J gene lost 0 bases, with 11 bases spanning the gap. In germline, CDR1 is LGHNA, CDR2 YSLEER. This CDR3 is built from 16 residues. CDR3 amino acids: CASSQDQRAMNTEAFF. The CDR3, as DNA: TGCGCCAGCAGCCAAGATCAGCGGGCAATGAACACTGAAGCTTTCTTT.